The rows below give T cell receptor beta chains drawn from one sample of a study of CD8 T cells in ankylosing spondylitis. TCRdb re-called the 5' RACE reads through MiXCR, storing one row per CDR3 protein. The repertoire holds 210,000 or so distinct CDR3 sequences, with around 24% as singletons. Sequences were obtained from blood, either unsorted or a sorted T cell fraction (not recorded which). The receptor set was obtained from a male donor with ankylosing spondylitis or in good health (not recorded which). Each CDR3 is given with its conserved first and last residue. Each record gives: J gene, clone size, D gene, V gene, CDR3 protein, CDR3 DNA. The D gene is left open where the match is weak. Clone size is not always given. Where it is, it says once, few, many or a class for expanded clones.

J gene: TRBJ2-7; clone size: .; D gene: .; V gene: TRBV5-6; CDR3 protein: CASSWVGAGYEQYF; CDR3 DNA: TGTGCCAGCAGCTGGGTGGGGGCAGGCTACGAGCAGTACTTC
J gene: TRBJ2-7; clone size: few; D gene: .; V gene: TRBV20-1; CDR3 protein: CSAKVGSYEQYF; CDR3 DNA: TGCAGTGCTAAGGTGGGGTCGTACGAGCAGTACTTC
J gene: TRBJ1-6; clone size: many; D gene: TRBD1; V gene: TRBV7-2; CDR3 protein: CASSLGGSGTDGSPLHF; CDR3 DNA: TGTGCCAGCAGCTTAGGGGGCTCTGGGACAGACGGTTCACCCCTCCACTTT
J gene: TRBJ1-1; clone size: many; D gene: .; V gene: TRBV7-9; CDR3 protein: CASSQGRANTEAFF; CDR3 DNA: TGTGCCAGCAGCCAGGGACGGGCGAACACTGAAGCTTTCTTT
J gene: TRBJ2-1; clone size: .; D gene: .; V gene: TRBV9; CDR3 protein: CASSVEASFNEQFF; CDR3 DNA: TGTGCCAGCAGCGTAGAGGCTAGCTTCAATGAGCAGTTCTTC
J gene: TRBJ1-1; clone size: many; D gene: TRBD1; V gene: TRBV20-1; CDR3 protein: CSANRGGAEAFF; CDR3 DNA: TGCAGTGCTAACAGGGGAGGTGCTGAAGCTTTCTTT
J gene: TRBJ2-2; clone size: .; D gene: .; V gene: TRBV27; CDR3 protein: CASSSPAHPTGELFF; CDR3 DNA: TGTGCCAGCAGTTCCCCGGCACACCCTACCGGGGAGCTGTTTTTT
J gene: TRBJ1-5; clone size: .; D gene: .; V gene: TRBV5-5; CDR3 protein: CASTGGGVSSNQPQHF; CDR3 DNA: TGTGCCAGCACCGGGGGAGGGGTCAGCAGCAATCAGCCCCAGCATTTT
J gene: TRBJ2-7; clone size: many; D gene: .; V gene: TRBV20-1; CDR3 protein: CSAEAEGPLDEQYF; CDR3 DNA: TGCAGTGCTGAGGCTGAGGGGCCCCTGGACGAGCAGTACTTC
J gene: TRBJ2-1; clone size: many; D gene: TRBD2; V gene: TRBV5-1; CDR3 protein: CASSLPKTSGVNNEQFF; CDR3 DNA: TGCGCCAGCAGCTTGCCAAAGACTAGCGGGGTAAACAATGAGCAGTTCTTC
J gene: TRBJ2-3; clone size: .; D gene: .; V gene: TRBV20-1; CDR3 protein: CSARYRSVVDTQYF; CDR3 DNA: TGCAGTGCTAGGTACAGGTCAGTCGTAGATACGCAGTATTTT
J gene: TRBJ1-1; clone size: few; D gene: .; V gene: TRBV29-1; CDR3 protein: CIARWAAQNTEAFF; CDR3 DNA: TGCATTGCCCGTTGGGCAGCTCAGAACACTGAAGCTTTCTTT
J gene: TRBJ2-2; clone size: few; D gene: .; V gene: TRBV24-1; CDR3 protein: CATSPQGSGELFF; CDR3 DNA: TGTGCCACCAGCCCCCAGGGGTCCGGGGAGCTGTTTTTT
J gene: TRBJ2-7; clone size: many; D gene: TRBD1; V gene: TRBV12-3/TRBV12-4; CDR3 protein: CASSRGQGRTREQYF; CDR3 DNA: TGTGCCAGCAGCCGAGGACAGGGGCGTACAAGGGAGCAGTACTTC
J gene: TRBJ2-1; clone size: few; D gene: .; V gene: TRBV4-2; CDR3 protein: CASSHPDGISSYNEQFF; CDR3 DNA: TGTGCCAGCAGCCACCCTGACGGTATTAGCTCCTACAATGAGCAGTTCTTC
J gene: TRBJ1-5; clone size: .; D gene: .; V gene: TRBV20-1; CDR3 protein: CSARDWTENQPQHF; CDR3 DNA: TGCAGTGCTAGAGATTGGACAGAAAATCAGCCCCAGCATTTT
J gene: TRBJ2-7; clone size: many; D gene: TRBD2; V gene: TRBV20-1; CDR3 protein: CSARDPGGDSYEQYF; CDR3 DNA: TGCAGTGCTAGAGATCCGGGGGGTGACTCCTACGAGCAGTACTTC
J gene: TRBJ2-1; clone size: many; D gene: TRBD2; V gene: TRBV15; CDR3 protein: CATSGLAGGGSYNEQFF; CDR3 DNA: TGTGCCACCAGCGGGCTAGCGGGGGGTGGTTCCTACAATGAGCAGTTCTTC
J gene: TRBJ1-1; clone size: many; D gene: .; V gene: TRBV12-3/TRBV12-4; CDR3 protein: CASSFGDKLWF; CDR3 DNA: TGTGCCAGCAGCTTTGGGGACAAACTATGGTTT
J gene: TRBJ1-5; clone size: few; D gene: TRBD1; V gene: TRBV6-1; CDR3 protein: CASSQGQGAVQPQHF; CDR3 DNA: TGTGCCAGCAGTCAGGGACAGGGGGCGGTGCAGCCCCAGCATTTT
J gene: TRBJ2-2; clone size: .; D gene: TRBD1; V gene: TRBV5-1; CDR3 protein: CASSLASGGVTGELFF; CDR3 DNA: TGCGCCAGCAGCTTGGCTTCAGGGGGAGTCACCGGGGAGCTGTTTTTT
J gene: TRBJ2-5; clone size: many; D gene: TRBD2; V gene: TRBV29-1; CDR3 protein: CSVVLAGQETQYF; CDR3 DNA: TGCAGCGTTGTACTAGCGGGACAGGAGACCCAGTACTTC
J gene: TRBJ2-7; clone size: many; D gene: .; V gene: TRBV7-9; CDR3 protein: CASSLGPGAYEQYF; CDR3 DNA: TGTGCCAGCAGCTTAGGGCCAGGGGCCTACGAGCAGTACTTC
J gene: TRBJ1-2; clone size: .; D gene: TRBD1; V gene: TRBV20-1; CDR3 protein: CSASPDRADYGYTF; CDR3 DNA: TGCAGTGCTAGCCCGGACAGGGCCGACTATGGCTACACCTTC
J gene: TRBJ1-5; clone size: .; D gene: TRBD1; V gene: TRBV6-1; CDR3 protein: CASSRLGQKNQPQHF; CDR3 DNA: TGTGCCAGCAGTCGTTTGGGACAGAAGAATCAGCCCCAGCATTTT
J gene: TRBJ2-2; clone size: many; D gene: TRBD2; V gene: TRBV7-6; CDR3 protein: CASSLVLAGGTNTGELFF; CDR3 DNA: TGTGCCAGCAGCTTAGTGCTAGCGGGGGGAACGAACACCGGGGAGCTGTTTTTT
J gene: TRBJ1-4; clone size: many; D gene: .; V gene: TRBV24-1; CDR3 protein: CATSGADGKKLFF; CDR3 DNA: TGTGCCACCAGTGGAGCAGACGGGAAAAAACTGTTTTTT
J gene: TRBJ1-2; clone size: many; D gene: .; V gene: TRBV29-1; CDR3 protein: CSVRLETYGYTF; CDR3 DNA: TGCAGCGTTCGTCTGGAGACCTATGGCTACACCTTC
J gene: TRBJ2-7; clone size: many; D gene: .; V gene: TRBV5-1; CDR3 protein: CASSWAWGSYEQYF; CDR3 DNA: TGCGCCAGCAGCTGGGCGTGGGGCAGCTACGAGCAGTACTTC
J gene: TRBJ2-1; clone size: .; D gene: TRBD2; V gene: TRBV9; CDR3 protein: CASSPPTSGWYNEQFF; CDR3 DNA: TGTGCCAGCAGCCCCCCGACTAGCGGCTGGTACAATGAGCAGTTCTTC
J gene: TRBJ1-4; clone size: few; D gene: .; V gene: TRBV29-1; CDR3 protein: CSGRSATNEKLFF; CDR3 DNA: TGCAGCGGCCGGTCAGCAACTAATGAAAAACTGTTTTTT
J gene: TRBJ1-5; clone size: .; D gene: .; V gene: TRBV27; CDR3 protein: CASSAVGPAGLNQPQHF; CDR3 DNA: TGTGCCAGCAGTGCGGTCGGGCCCGCGGGCCTTAATCAGCCCCAGCATTTT
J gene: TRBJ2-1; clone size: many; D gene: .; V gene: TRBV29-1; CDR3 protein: CSVQILAAGEQFF; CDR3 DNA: TGCAGCGTTCAGATACTAGCCGCGGGGGAGCAGTTCTTC
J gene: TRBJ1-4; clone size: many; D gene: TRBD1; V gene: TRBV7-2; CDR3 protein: CASSLAFRTGGEKLFF; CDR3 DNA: TGTGCCAGCAGCTTAGCCTTTCGGACAGGGGGTGAAAAACTGTTTTTT
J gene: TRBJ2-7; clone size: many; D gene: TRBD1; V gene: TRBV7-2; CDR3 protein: CASSPDRVNEQYF; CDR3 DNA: TGTGCCAGCAGCCCAGACAGGGTTAACGAGCAGTACTTC
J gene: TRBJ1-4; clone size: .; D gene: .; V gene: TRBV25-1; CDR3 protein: CASSLLGGGEKLFF; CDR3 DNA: TGTGCCAGCAGCCTACTGGGAGGAGGGGAAAAACTGTTTTTT
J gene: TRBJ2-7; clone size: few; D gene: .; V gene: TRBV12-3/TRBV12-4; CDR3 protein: CASSGPLLGGYEQYF; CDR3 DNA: TGTGCCAGCAGTGGTCCCCTTCTTGGCGGCTACGAGCAGTACTTC
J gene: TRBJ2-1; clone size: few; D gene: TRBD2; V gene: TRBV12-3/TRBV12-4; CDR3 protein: CASSLTSGSGTSGPSASYNEQFF; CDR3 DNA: TGTGCCAGCAGTTTAACTTCCGGGTCCGGGACTAGCGGTCCTTCAGCCTCCTACAATGAGCAGTTCTTC
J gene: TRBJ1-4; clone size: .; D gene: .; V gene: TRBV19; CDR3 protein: CASSLDLATNEKLFF; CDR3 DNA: TGTGCCAGTAGCCTGGACCTTGCAACTAATGAAAAACTGTTTTTT
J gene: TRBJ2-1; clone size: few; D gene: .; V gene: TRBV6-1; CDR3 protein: CASSRRDDNEQFF; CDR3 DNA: TGTGCCAGCAGTCGACGGGACGATAATGAGCAGTTCTTC
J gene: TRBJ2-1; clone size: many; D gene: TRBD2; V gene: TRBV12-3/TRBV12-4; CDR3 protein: CASSLAGGPSEQFF; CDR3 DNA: TGTGCCAGCAGTCTAGCGGGAGGGCCGAGTGAGCAGTTCTTC
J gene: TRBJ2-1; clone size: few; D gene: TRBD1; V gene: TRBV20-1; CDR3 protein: CSARINRGNEQFF; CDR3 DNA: TGCAGTGCTCGAATAAACAGGGGCAATGAGCAGTTCTTC
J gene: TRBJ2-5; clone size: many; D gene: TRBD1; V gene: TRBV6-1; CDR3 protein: CASSPGQGRETQYF; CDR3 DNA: TGTGCCAGCAGTCCGGGACAGGGGAGGGAGACCCAGTACTTC
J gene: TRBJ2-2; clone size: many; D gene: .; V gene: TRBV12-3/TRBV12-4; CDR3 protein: CASDRGTPGELFF; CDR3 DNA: TGTGCCAGCGACCGGGGAACGCCCGGGGAGCTGTTTTTT
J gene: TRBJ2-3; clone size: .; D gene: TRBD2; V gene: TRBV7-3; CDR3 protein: CASSLPPPLAGTYYTQYF; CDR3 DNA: TGTGCCAGCAGCTTACCCCCACCACTAGCGGGAACTTACTATACGCAGTATTTT
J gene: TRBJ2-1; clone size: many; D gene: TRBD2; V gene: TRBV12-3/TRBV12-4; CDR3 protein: CASGRGRHYNEQFF; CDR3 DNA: TGTGCCAGCGGGCGCGGGAGGCATTACAATGAGCAGTTCTTC
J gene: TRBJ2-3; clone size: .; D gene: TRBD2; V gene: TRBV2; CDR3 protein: CTFSLFRLAGAGTDTQYF; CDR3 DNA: TGTACCTTCAGTTTATTCCGCCTAGCGGGAGCAGGCACAGATACGCAGTATTTT
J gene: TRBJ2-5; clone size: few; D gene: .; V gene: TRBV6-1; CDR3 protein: CASSPSLRETQYF; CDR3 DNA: TGTGCCAGCAGTCCGAGCCTGAGGGAGACCCAGTACTTC
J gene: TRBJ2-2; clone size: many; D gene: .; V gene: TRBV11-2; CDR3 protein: CASSLTGRQAGELFF; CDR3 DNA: TGTGCCAGCAGCTTGACAGGGAGGCAGGCCGGGGAGCTGTTTTTT
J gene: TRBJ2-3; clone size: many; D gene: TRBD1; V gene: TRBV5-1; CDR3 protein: CASSRRAGGVDTQYF; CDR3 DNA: TGCGCCAGCAGTCGAAGGGCAGGGGGCGTAGATACGCAGTATTTT
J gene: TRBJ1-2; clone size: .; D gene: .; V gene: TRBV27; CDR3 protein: CASSLTGYYGYTF; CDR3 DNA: TGTGCCAGCAGTTTAACAGGGTACTATGGCTACACCTTC
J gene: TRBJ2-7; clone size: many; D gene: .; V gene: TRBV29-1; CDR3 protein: CSVDGTPGDEQYF; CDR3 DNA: TGCAGCGTTGATGGTACTCCAGGGGACGAGCAGTACTTC
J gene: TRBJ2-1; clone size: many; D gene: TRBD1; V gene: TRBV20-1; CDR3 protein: CSTWTGQNGNEQFF; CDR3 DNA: TGCAGTACATGGACAGGGCAAAATGGGAATGAGCAGTTCTTC